This T cell receptor beta chain was sequenced for a study of blood T cell repertoires in COVID-19 (dated by TCRdb to the early 2020s). Describing the broader study: Samples from collaborators originated in the United States, Italy and Spain and spanned both the acute and convalescent phases of COVID-19. The material from the prospective study consisted of cDNA or gDNA derived from T cells, B-cell-depleted T cells, or PBMCs. Deeply sampled blood TCRbeta repertoires from subjects exposed to, actively infected with, or recovered from COVID-19 were included in the dataset. A freely available public database, intended as a resource for researchers studying the immune response to SARS-CoV-2, is where the repertoires were released. The samples were drawn from the first 160 participants of the ongoing ImmuneRACE study and from over a thousand subjects provided by 6 global collaborators. Nearly every sample came with metadata listing a de-identified subject ID, COVID-19 status, age in years and sex. Where HLA class I and class II types were available, the types were taken from metadata supplied by the sample provider, not from assay-based typing. Results the study describes overall, beyond this receptor: The amount of clinical and demographic metadata varied by source and participant and was provided uncurated.

Of note for this clone: Its cognate antigen has yet to be identified. No much larger clone exists at a distance of one base, and base qualities are not known.

Whole blood was collected in K2EDTA tubes by collaborating institutions according to the institutions' own protocols. For TCRbeta analysis, collaborator samples were shipped as frozen whole blood, as isolated PBMCs, or as DNA extracted from either sample type. TCRbeta CDR3 regions were amplified from genomic DNA using the immunoSEQ Assay, a bias-controlled multiplex PCR. The published analysis was carried out like this. The number of nucleated cells in each sample was estimated by amplification of reference gene primers within the assay. Sequence reads were collapsed and filtered to measure the absolute abundance of every unique TCRbeta CDR3 rearrangement. For each sample, productive Simpson clonality was calculated as the square root of Simpson's diversity index across productive rearrangements. In TCRdb, the immuneACCESS table is reduced to in-frame sequences with V and J assigned. These tables do not hold every clone; where another copy was compared, an unresolved V gene accounts for under half, and the others remain unexplained. D and trimming were read from the DNA, whereas the V and J calls and clone size are those reported in that table. This sample gives 240,000 or so clones in total; around nine tenths of them show up just once. The ten largest clones take up 5.5% to 7.5% of the sample.

Counted from cysteine to phenylalanine, this CDR3 has 14 amino acids. Here the CDR3 DNA is all that survives: 42 bases in frame from base 1. V drops 6 bases and J drops 1 base, leaving 12 bases in between. In the germline V gene, CDR1 corresponds to MNHEY and CDR2 to SVGEGT. The sequencing input was peripheral blood. The receptor was derived from a woman in her 70s with active or convalescent COVID-19. The chain is encoded by TRBV6-2 or TRBV6-3 joined to TRBJ1-1; tentative D gene TRBD1, with 6 bases matching. The DNA sequence reads TGTGCCAGCAGATACGGACAGCAGAACACTGAAGCTTTCTTT. Its translation reads: CASRYGQQNTEAFF.